Reported below is one T cell receptor (beta chain). These data are taken from a study of blood T cell repertoires in COVID-19. Background on the study: In each case, the material was cDNA or gDNA derived from T cells, B-cell-depleted T cells, or PBMCs.

Enrolment of Seattle patients took place during active infection, and they were followed longitudinally. Per the original data handling: Amplification from reference gene primers served as the basis for estimated nucleated cell counts. The data were produced by immunoSEQ multiplex PCR, yet TCRdb's version contains in-frame clones alone and is incomplete. Clone size and V and J calls were adopted from that table, with D and trimming inferred from the DNA. The profile covers just over 300,000 clones, with over 85% appearing a single time and 1.5% to 2% taken by the ten largest. The material sequenced was peripheral blood. The receptor was isolated from a woman aged 25 to 39 with COVID-19, enrolled during active disease.

The CDR3 DNA reads TGTGCCAGCTCTGCAGAGGCCAGCGACTCTCAGCCCCAGCATTTT. This translates into CASSAEASDSQPQHF. The V gene is TRBV6-4, the J gene TRBJ1-5; D unresolved. The CDR3 has 15 amino acids. The V gene lost 8 bases and the J gene lost 6 bases, with 20 bases spanning the gap. Looked up from germline, CDR1 is MRHNA and CDR2 is SNTAGT.